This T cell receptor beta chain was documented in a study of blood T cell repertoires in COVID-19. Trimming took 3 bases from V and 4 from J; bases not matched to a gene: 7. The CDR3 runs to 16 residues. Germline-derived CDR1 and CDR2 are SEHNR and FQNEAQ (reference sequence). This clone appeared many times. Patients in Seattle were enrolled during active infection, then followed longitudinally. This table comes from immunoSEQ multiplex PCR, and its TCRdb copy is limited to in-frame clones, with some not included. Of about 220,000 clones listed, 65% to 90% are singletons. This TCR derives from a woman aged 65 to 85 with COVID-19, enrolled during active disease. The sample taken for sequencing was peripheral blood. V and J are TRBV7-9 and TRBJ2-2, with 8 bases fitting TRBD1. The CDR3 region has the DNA TGTGCCAGCAGCTTCGTTCAGGGGGCTGGCACCGGGGAGCTGTTTTTT. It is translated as CASSFVQGAGTGELFF.